The 15 T cell receptor beta chains listed next were all sequenced from one sample in a study of patients and donors after allogeneic stem cell transplantation. In TCRdb, the RT-PCR reads were re-called with MiXCR into one record per CDR3 protein. The sample carries 900,000 to 1,000,000 distinct CDR3 sequences, 15% to 20% recorded once. Sequences were obtained from blood, either unsorted or a sorted T cell fraction (not recorded which). These receptors came from a human donor who was either an allogeneic HSCT recipient or a stem cell or donor lymphocyte infusion donor (not recorded which). It is not recorded whose cells these are; they may come from a transplant donor.

This sequence joins TRBV30 and TRBJ2-7; no clear D gene. V dropped 2 bases and J dropped 4 bases, with 15 bases sitting between them. CDR3 length equals 14 residues. CDR1 GTSNPN and CDR2 SVGIG come from the germline V gene (reference sequence). The CDR3: CAWSSGNPGYEQYF. The DNA of the CDR3 is TGTGCCTGGAGTAGTGGGAATCCAGGTTACGAGCAGTACTTC.

This clonotype was counted once. The chain is built from TRBV7-8 and TRBJ1-3; D not resolved. Trimming pared 5 bases from V and 4 bases from J, leaving 9 bases between. There are 13 residues in the CDR3. Per the germline V gene, CDR1 is SGHVS and CDR2 is FQNEAQ. The CDR3 DNA reads TGTGCCAGCAGCGAGGTCCTAGGAAACACCATATATTTT. This encodes CASSEVLGNTIYF.

This clonotype was recorded a few times. The genes are TRBV6-5 and TRBJ2-7; D not certain. Germline CDR1 reads MNHEY; CDR2 reads SVGAGI. Trimming took 0 bases from V and 4 from J, leaving 7 bases between them. The CDR3 has 13 residues. The CDR3 sequence is CASSYSNAYEQYF. The CDR3 nucleotides are TGTGCCAGCAGTTACTCGAACGCTTACGAGCAGTACTTC.

Only a few counts were recorded for this clonotype. The gene calls are TRBV29-1 and TRBJ2-3, with unresolved D. V was cut by 4 bases and J by 3 bases, with 11 bases left in between. The CDR3 length is 13 residues. From germline, CDR1 is SQVTM and CDR2 ANQGSEA. The CDR3 sequence is CSVGLVLTDTQYF. The CDR3 nucleotides read TGCAGCGTTGGGCTAGTACTAACAGATACGCAGTATTTT.

This clonotype was recorded a few times. The rearrangement joins TRBV7-2 to TRBJ1-5; unclear D gene. From germline, CDR1 is SGHTA and CDR2 FQGNSA. This CDR3 contains 16 residues. The V and J ends lost 0 bases and 3 bases respectively, with 12 bases between them. As DNA, the CDR3 is TGTGCCAGCAGCTTAGCCTCGGGCGTACACAATCAGCCCCAGCATTTT. It translates to CASSLASGVHNQPQHF.

The table lists this clonotype with a few counts. The J gene is TRBJ1-1, the V gene TRBV2, with unresolved D. The CDR3 contains 14 residues. V was cut by 4 bases and J by 0 bases, with 9 bases left in between. CDR1 and CDR2 from the germline V gene are SNHLY and FYNNEI. As DNA, the CDR3 is TGTGCCAGCAGTGGCGGATATCTGAACACTGAAGCTTTCTTT. This codes for CASSGGYLNTEAFF.

This clonotype was observed many times. The chain carries TRBV12-3 or TRBV12-4 and TRBJ2-1; D may be TRBD1 (5 bases). V was trimmed by 7 bases and J by 7 bases, leaving 20 bases between them. This CDR3 is 15 amino acids long. CDR3 sequence reads: CASTRLGQPRNEQFF. The CDR3 DNA reads TGTGCCAGCACCCGACTGGGGCAGCCGAGGAATGAGCAGTTCTTC.

The chain combines TRBV7-9 with TRBJ1-1, with D hard to call. Germline V gene sequence: CDR1 SEHNR, CDR2 FQNEAQ (reference sequence). V lost 5 bases and J 0 bases, leaving 10 bases between the germline ends. The CDR3 is made up of 14 amino acids. The CDR3 sequence: CASSRRSVNTEAFF. CDR3 coding DNA: TGTGCCAGCAGCCGGAGGTCTGTGAACACTGAAGCTTTCTTT.

This clonotype was recorded many times. The rearrangement uses TRBV7-9 and TRBJ2-2; D is ambiguous. Germline CDR1 is SEHNR and CDR2 is FQNEAQ (reference sequence). Trimming removed 5 bases from V and 5 bases from J, with 12 bases in between. This CDR3 region has 14 residues. CDR3 sequence reads: CASSLHPVTGELFF. In nucleotides, the CDR3 is TGTGCCAGCAGCCTCCATCCGGTGACCGGGGAGCTGTTTTTT.

The chain carries TRBV2 and TRBJ2-4, with 10 bases fitting TRBD2. V gave up 3 bases and J gave up 0 bases; unmatched junction bases: 11. The germline V gene encodes CDR1 SNHLY and CDR2 FYNNEI. The CDR3 loop spans 19 amino acids. CDR3 residues: CASSDRASGGMGAKNIQYF. The CDR3 region has the DNA TGTGCCAGCAGTGATCGGGCTAGCGGGGGTATGGGAGCCAAAAACATTCAGTACTTC.

This clonotype was counted only a few times. The chain links TRBV10-3 to TRBJ1-4; D possibly corresponds to TRBD1 (5 bases). Germline V gene sequence: CDR1 ENHRY, CDR2 SYGVKD. Trimming removed 3 bases at V and 3 bases at J, with 11 bases between. CDR3 length: 15 amino acids. Here the CDR3 reads CAISDFGAANEKLFF. CDR3 DNA: TGTGCCATCAGTGACTTCGGGGCGGCTAATGAAAAACTGTTTTTT.

V gene TRBV5-1 combines with J gene TRBJ2-5; D gene unclear. The CDR3 sequence is 14 residues long. Trimming cost V 0 bases and J 2 bases, with 8 bases left between them. CDR1 is SGHRS and CDR2 is YFSETQ in the germline V gene. In nucleotides, the CDR3 is TGCGCCAGCAGCTTGGACGGTTCTCAAGAGACCCAGTACTTC. This codes for CASSLDGSQETQYF.

This sequence joins TRBV5-6 and TRBJ2-3, with a possible D match to TRBD1 (5 bases). The CDR3 has 14 amino acids. Germline V lookup: CDR1 SGHDT, CDR2 YYEEEE. Deletions cut 4 bases from V and 2 bases from J, with 11 bases between. The CDR3 DNA is TGTGCCAGCAGCCCGGTAGGGGACACAGATACGCAGTATTTT. This encodes CASSPVGDTDTQYF.

The chain is built from TRBV2 and TRBJ2-3, with D perhaps TRBD2 (6 bases). CDR1 is SNHLY and CDR2 is FYNNEI in the germline V gene. Trimming cost V 6 bases and J 4 bases, with 11 bases left between them. The CDR3 has 13 amino acids. The CDR3 sequence: CASRFRDSDTQYF. The DNA for the CDR3 is TGTGCCAGCAGGTTCCGGGACTCAGATACGCAGTATTTT.

This clonotype occurred a few times. The V and J genes are TRBV29-1 and TRBJ2-5, with TRBD1 identical over 8 bases. Trimming removed 4 bases from V and 5 bases from J; junction bases left unmatched: 0. Germline lookup yields CDR1 SQVTM and CDR2 ANQGSEA. The CDR3 totals 11 residues. The CDR3 region has the DNA TGCAGCGTTGGGGACAGGGAGACCCAGTACTTC. This codes for CSVGDRETQYF.